Listed below are T cell receptor beta chains from one sample, sequenced in a study of blood T cell repertoires in COVID-19. Repertoires were generated with immunoSEQ multiplex PCR, while TCRdb's copy carries only in-frame clones and drops some. Among about 90,000 clones listed, roughly 90% were seen once. The specimen sequenced was peripheral blood. The receptors originated from a human donor with active COVID-19. The donor label of this sample is uncertain. The CDR3 runs from the conserved cysteine through the conserved F or W. The D gene is left open where the match is weak. Only some rows state a clone size, as once, few, many or a class for expanded clones.

d_gene	abundance	j_gene	v_gene	CDR3aa	CDR3nt
NA	NA	TRBJ2-5	TRBV2	CASSGGQETQYF	TGTGCCAGCAGTGGAGGCCAAGAGACCCAGTACTTC
TRBD1	NA	TRBJ2-6	TRBV6-5	CASSDRERANVLTF	TGTGCCAGCAGCGACAGGGAAAGAGCCAACGTCCTGACTTTC
TRBD1	NA	TRBJ1-3	TRBV28	CASTWTGPGNTIYF	TGTGCCAGCACTTGGACAGGGCCTGGAAACACCATATATTTT
TRBD1	NA	TRBJ2-1	TRBV5-5	CASSFPRDRGPRGSYNEQFF	TGTGCCAGCAGCTTTCCCCGGGACAGGGGACCCCGAGGCTCCTACAATGAGCAGTTCTTC
NA	NA	TRBJ1-3	TRBV2	CASSGAGVGNTIYF	TGTGCCAGCAGTGGAGCAGGGGTTGGAAACACCATATATTTT
TRBD1	NA	TRBJ1-4	TRBV5-1	CASSSRAGTGVAEGEKLFF	TGCGCCAGCAGCTCAAGGGCGGGGACAGGGGTCGCAGAGGGCGAAAAACTGTTTTTT
TRBD1	once	TRBJ1-4	TRBV7-9	CASSFPSVRQGIKLFF	TGTGCCAGCAGCTTCCCTTCAGTCAGACAGGGGATAAAACTGTTTTTT
NA	NA	TRBJ1-3	TRBV20-1	CSASIPGSGNTIYF	TGCAGTGCTAGTATCCCGGGCTCTGGAAACACCATATATTTT
TRBD1	NA	TRBJ2-7	TRBV19	CASSIGDSSYEQYF	TGTGCCAGTAGTATAGGGGACAGCTCCTACGAGCAGTACTTC
NA	NA	TRBJ1-2	TRBV27	CASSGRGNYGYTF	TGTGCCAGCAGTGGGCGGGGTAACTATGGCTACACCTTC
TRBD1	NA	TRBJ2-7	TRBV7-2	CASSSRTGPSYEQYF	TGTGCCAGCAGCTCACGGACAGGGCCATCCTACGAGCAGTACTTC
TRBD2	NA	TRBJ2-3	TRBV9	CASSVAALAGGSSTDTQYF	TGTGCCAGCAGCGTAGCCGCACTAGCGGGGGGGTCTAGCACAGATACGCAGTATTTT
TRBD2	once	TRBJ2-3	TRBV2	CASSEEESGGVDTQYF	TGTGCCAGCAGTGAGGAGGAAAGCGGGGGGGTGGATACGCAGTATTTT
NA	NA	TRBJ2-3	TRBV29-1	CSVDPGDTQYF	TGCAGCGTTGATCCAGGGGATACGCAGTATTTT
NA	NA	TRBJ1-1	TRBV15	CATSRDFEQGPLNTEAFF	TGTGCCACCAGCAGAGATTTTGAACAGGGACCTTTGAACACTGAAGCTTTCTTT
NA	NA	TRBJ2-7	TRBV5-4	CASSLEGYEQYF	TGTGCCAGCAGCTTGGAGGGGTACGAGCAGTACTTC
NA	NA	TRBJ1-1	TRBV5-1	CASSLWGTGHTEAFF	TGCGCCAGCAGCTTGTGGGGAACAGGGCACACTGAAGCTTTCTTT
NA	NA	TRBJ2-7	TRBV4-1	CASSQDDRHEQYF	TGCGCCAGCAGCCAAGATGACAGACACGAGCAGTACTTC
TRBD2	once	TRBJ2-3	TRBV3-1/TRBV3-2	CASSQSFSGFQETQYF	TGTGCCAGCAGCCAAAGTTTTAGCGGGTTTCAAGAGACGCAGTATTTT
NA	NA	TRBJ1-2	TRBV20-1	CSASPGDGYTF	TGCAGTGCTAGTCCAGGGGACGGCTACACCTTC
NA	NA	TRBJ2-7	TRBV18	CASSPGGAVTYEQYF	TGTGCCAGCTCACCAGGGGGGGCGGTCACCTACGAGCAGTACTTC
TRBD2	NA	TRBJ2-5	TRBV7-6	CASSELAGEQETQYF	TGTGCCAGCAGCGAGCTAGCGGGGGAGCAAGAGACCCAGTACTTC
NA	NA	TRBJ1-1	TRBV5-8	CASSLEGGHTEAFF	TGTGCCAGCAGCTTGGAAGGGGGACACACTGAAGCTTTCTTT
NA	NA	TRBJ1-1	TRBV29-1	CSVSGIMNTEAFF	TGCAGCGTATCAGGGATCATGAACACTGAAGCTTTCTTT